The TCR beta chain under discussion was sequenced for a study of blood T cell repertoires in COVID-19. Germline CDR1 and CDR2: SEHNR and FQNEAQ (reference sequence). Trimming shortened V by 1 base and J by 6 bases, and 14 bases separated the two germline ends. The CDR3 is 15 amino acids. The repertoire was sequenced with immunoSEQ multiplex PCR; TCRdb's copy has only in-frame clones and lacks some. Of tens of thousands of clones listed, roughly four fifths are singletons. This TCR derives from a man aged 55 to 70 with acute or convalescent COVID-19. The sample was peripheral blood. V and J are TRBV7-9 and TRBJ2-3; a possible D gene is TRBD1 (7 bases). CDR3 DNA sequence: TGTGCCAGCAGCTTAGGTCAGGGGGGCCCTGATACGCAGTATTTT. It yields the protein CASSLGQGGPDTQYF.